The 21 T cell receptor beta chains below come from one sample, sequenced in a study of blood T cells in healthy people across ages. Combining a sample-barcoded 5' primer with a J-beta primer mix, a second PCR ran for about 7 to 11 cycles. TCRdb called the 5' RACE reads again in MiXCR, with one record for every CDR3 protein. The sample lists about 1,500,000 distinct CDR3 sequences, approximately 28% occurring once. Sequenced: blood. The source of these receptors is a young woman in good health.

This clonotype has just a few counts. The chain carries TRBV11-2 and TRBJ2-1; TRBD2 agrees at 10 bases. The CDR3 length is 16 residues. Trimming at V came to 5 bases and at J to 10 bases, leaving 14 bases not matched to a gene. From germline, CDR1 is SGHAT and CDR2 FQNNGV. This CDR3 is CASSLIAGGLEGEQFF. The CDR3, as DNA: TGTGCCAGCAGCCTGATAGCGGGGGGTCTCGAGGGAGAGCAGTTCTTC.

This clonotype came up a few times. CDR3 sequence: CAWRETTGNEQYF. CDR3 DNA sequence: TGTGCCTGGAGGGAAACGACAGGGAACGAGCAGTACTTC. The chain is built from TRBV30 and TRBJ2-5; 7 bases fit TRBD1. The J call may be mistaken, given a closer DNA end match to TRBJ2-7. The CDR3 length is 13 residues. From germline, CDR1 is GTSNPN and CDR2 SVGIG (reference sequence).

This rearrangement joins TRBV27 to TRBJ2-7, with 11 bases identical to TRBD1. Germline V lookup: CDR1 MNHEY, CDR2 SMNVEV (reference sequence). With V trimmed by 4 bases and J by 5 bases, 4 bases remained unmatched. This CDR3 has 14 amino acids. For the CDR3, the DNA is TGTGCCAGCAGTTCTCGGACAGGGGGCGACGAGCAGTACTTC. This gives the protein CASSSRTGGDEQYF.

The chain links TRBV2 to TRBJ2-2; 12 bases are shared with TRBD2. V gave up 8 bases and J gave up 3 bases; unmatched junction bases: 7. Germline values: CDR1 SNHLY, CDR2 FYNNEI. The CDR3 loop spans 16 amino acids. The CDR3 region has the DNA TGTGCCAGCCACCCTCCTAGCGGGAGGGACACCGGGGAGCTGTTTTTT. Its translation is CASHPPSGRDTGELFF.

This chain connects TRBV6-1 to TRBJ2-7; 7 nucleotides line up with TRBD1. Matching the DNA end better, TRBJ2-5 makes the J call doubtful. Germline V lookup: CDR1 MNHNS, CDR2 SASEGT. This CDR3 contains 14 residues. CDR3 sequence (DNA): TGTGCCAGCAGCCCCCCGGGACAGTCGGAGACCCAGTACTTC. Translating gives CASSPPGQSETQYF.

A few counts support this clonotype. The chain recombines TRBV5-1 with TRBJ2-3, with 9 bases lining up with TRBD2. CDR3 length: 16 residues. Per the germline V gene, CDR1 is SGHRS and CDR2 is YFSETQ. V shed 0 bases and J 2 bases; nucleotides not matched to a gene: 4. The CDR3 spells CASSLASGGTTDTQYF. The DNA for the CDR3 is TGCGCCAGCAGCTTGGCCAGCGGGGGGACCACAGATACGCAGTATTTT.

This rearrangement joins TRBV3-1 to TRBJ2-7; no definite D call. V was clipped by 2 bases and J by 3 bases, with 11 bases between them. CDR1 is LGHDT, CDR2 YNNKEL, per germline (reference sequence). The CDR3 totals 14 residues. CDR3 sequence reads: CASSQNGQIYEQYF. DNA of the CDR3: TGTGCCAGCAGCCAAAATGGGCAGATCTACGAGCAGTACTTC.

This clonotype was picked up many times. The rearrangement links TRBV20-1 to TRBJ2-5; D is possibly TRBD1 (6 bases). Germline V CDR1 and CDR2: DFQATT, SNEGSKA (reference sequence). The length of the CDR3 is 12 residues. The V gene lost 7 bases and the J gene lost 0 bases, with 9 bases spanning the gap. CDR3 bases: TGCAGTGGGGGGCGGAACCAAGAGACCCAGTACTTC. Encoded protein: CSGGRNQETQYF.

J is TRBJ1-2 and V is TRBV6-5; TRBD1 matches at 12 bases. The CDR3 has 14 amino acids. Looked up from germline, CDR1 is MNHEY and CDR2 is SVGAGI. After removal of 6 bases from V and 7 bases from J, the junction contained 6 bases not matched to a gene. The DNA of the CDR3 is TGTGCCAGCAGGGGGGACAGGGGGCTAGTTGGCTACACCTTC. Protein sequence: CASRGDRGLVGYTF.

This clonotype was observed at least ten times. The chain employs TRBV5-1 and TRBJ2-7; D is uncertain. CDR1 SGHRS and CDR2 YFSETQ come from the germline V gene. The CDR3 contains 13 residues. V was cut by 0 bases and J by 4 bases, with 8 bases left in between. CDR3: CASSLDRKYEQYF. The CDR3 DNA sequence: TGCGCCAGCAGCTTGGACAGAAAATACGAGCAGTACTTC.

A remark on this clonotype: The junction does not match germline at one end; this may be a read error. The J gene is TRBJ2-3, the V gene TRBV15, with 9 positions matching TRBD2. The CDR3 extends over 16 amino acids. The germline CDR1 and CDR2 sequences are LNHNV and YYDKDF (reference sequence). CDR3 amino acids: CAASEGSGGSTDTQYF. The CDR3 nucleotides are TGTGCCGCCAGCGAGGGTAGCGGGGGATCCACAGATACGCAGTATTTT. The full variable domain, completed using reference TRBV15 and TRBJ2-3, is DAMVIQNPRYQVTQFGKPVTLSCSQTLNHNVMYWYQQKSSQAPKLLFHYYDKDFNNEADTPDNFQSRRPNTSFCFLDIRSPGLGDTAMYLCAASEGSGGSTDTQYFGPGTRLTVL.

In this sample, this clonotype turned up many times. The J gene is TRBJ2-7, the V gene TRBV20-1, with D possibly called TRBD1 or TRBD2 (5 bases each). Trimming took 5 bases from V and 4 from J, leaving 15 bases between them. The CDR3 is 13 residues long. The germline CDR1 and CDR2 sequences are DFQATT and SNEGSKA (reference sequence). In DNA, the CDR3 is TGCAGTGCTTCTTCCGGGGCCACTTACGAGCAGTACTTC. Its protein product is CSASSGATYEQYF.

V and J are TRBV3-1 and TRBJ1-2; 12 bases map to TRBD1. With V trimmed by 0 bases and J by 7 bases, 3 bases remained unmatched. The V gene's germline CDR1 is LGHDT and CDR2 YNNKEL (reference sequence). The CDR3 extends over 15 amino acids. CDR3 loop: CASSQEGTGGVGYTF. CDR3 nucleotides: TGTGCCAGCAGCCAAGAAGGGACAGGGGGCGTTGGCTACACCTTC.

The J gene is TRBJ2-7, the V gene TRBV4-2, with TRBD2 matching 7 bases. The CDR3 extends over 17 amino acids. CDR1 LGHNA and CDR2 YNFKEQ come from the germline V gene. The ends lost 0 bases at V and 2 bases at J; junction bases unmatched: 10. The CDR3 reads CASSQDFLAGVAYEQYF. CDR3 nucleotide sequence: TGTGCCAGCAGCCAAGATTTTTTGGCGGGGGTTGCCTACGAGCAGTACTTC.

V gene TRBV10-3 combines with J gene TRBJ2-7; possibly TRBD1 for D (5 bases). This CDR3 is 14 amino acids long. Trimming took 6 bases from V and 6 from J, leaving 18 bases between them. Germline V gene data show CDR1 as ENHRY and CDR2 as SYGVKD. The CDR3 here is CAISATDNRPEQYF. CDR3 coding DNA: TGTGCCATCAGCGCCACCGATAACAGGCCCGAGCAGTACTTC.

In this sample, this clonotype turned up a few times. This chain links TRBV20-1 with TRBJ2-7; D unclear. The CDR3 is 12 residues long. Germline V gene sequence: CDR1 DFQATT, CDR2 SNEGSKA (reference sequence). V shed 1 base and J shed 6 bases, with 10 bases lying between them. The CDR3 sequence is CSARVTRSEQYF. CDR3 nucleotides: TGCAGTGCTAGAGTGACTCGGTCCGAGCAGTACTTC.

The genes are TRBV7-9 and TRBJ2-6; D not certain. The V end was cut by 1 base, the J end by 13 bases, with 8 bases between. Germline loops: CDR1 SEHNR, CDR2 FQNEAQ (reference sequence). The CDR3 sequence is 12 residues long. The CDR3 region is CASSLGLRVLTF. CDR3 in DNA: TGTGCCAGCAGCTTAGGGCTCCGGGTCCTGACTTTC.

The J gene is TRBJ2-1, the V gene TRBV9, with a tentative D call TRBD1 (6 bases). Trimming removed 3 bases at V and 2 bases at J, with 12 bases between. This CDR3 is built from 15 residues. Germline lookup yields CDR1 SGDLS and CDR2 YYNGEE. CDR3 DNA sequence: TGTGCCAGCAGCGCCGGGACAATCGCCTACAATGAGCAGTTCTTC. This encodes CASSAGTIAYNEQFF.

At least ten counts were recorded for this clonotype. The V gene is TRBV20-1, the J gene TRBJ2-4, with 13 nucleotides matching TRBD2. Germline-derived CDR1 and CDR2 are DFQATT and SNEGSKA (reference sequence). J gave up 13 bases and V 1 base, and 13 bases lay outside the gene matches. The CDR3 has 16 amino acids. The CDR3 DNA reads as TGCAGTGCTAGAGCCGCTACTAGCGGGGGGGTCTTAGAGCAGTACTTC. This codes for CSARAATSGGVLEQYF.

This clonotype was detected a few times. The chain uses TRBV7-8 and TRBJ2-3, with D perhaps matching TRBD1 (6 bases). Trimming took off 1 base at V and 4 bases at J, with 9 bases between the two ends. The CDR3 loop spans 14 amino acids. Germline V gene data show CDR1 as SGHVS and CDR2 as FQNEAQ. In DNA form, the CDR3 reads TGTGCCAGCAGCTTAGACAGGGCTGCAGATACGCAGTATTTT. This translates into CASSLDRAADTQYF.

The chain uses TRBV5-5 and TRBJ1-3, with a weak D call TRBD1 (6 bases). CDR3 length equals 16 residues. The V gene lost 3 bases and the J gene lost 5 bases, with 18 bases spanning the gap. The V gene's germline CDR1 is SGHKS and CDR2 YYEKEE (reference sequence). DNA of the CDR3: TGTGCCAGCAGCTCCCCAGCGAGGGACAAAAGAAACACCATATATTTT. This codes for CASSSPARDKRNTIYF.